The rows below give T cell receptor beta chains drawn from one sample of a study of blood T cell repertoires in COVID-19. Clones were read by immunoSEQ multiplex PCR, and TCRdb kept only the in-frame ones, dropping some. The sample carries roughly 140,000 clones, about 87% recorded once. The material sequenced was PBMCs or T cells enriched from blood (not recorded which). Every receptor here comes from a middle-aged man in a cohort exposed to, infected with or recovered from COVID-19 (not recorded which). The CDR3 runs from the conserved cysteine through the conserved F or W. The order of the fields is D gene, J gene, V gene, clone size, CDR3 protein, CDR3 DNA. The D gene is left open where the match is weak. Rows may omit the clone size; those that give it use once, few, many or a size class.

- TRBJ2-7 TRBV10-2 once CATGATGEQYF TGCGCCACTGGGGCTACAGGAGAGCAGTACTTC
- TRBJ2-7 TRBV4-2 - CASSQDRQEGEQYF TGTGCCAGCAGCCAAGATCGGCAGGAAGGCGAGCAGTACTTC
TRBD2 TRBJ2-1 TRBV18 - CASSLMPASGGSYNEQFF TGTGCCAGCTCACTCATGCCTGCTAGCGGTGGATCTTACAATGAGCAGTTCTTC
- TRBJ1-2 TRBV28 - CASSLFDYGYTF TGTGCCAGCAGCCTCTTCGACTATGGCTACACCTTC
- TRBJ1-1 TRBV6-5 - CASNWPEAFF TGTGCCAGCAATTGGCCTGAAGCTTTCTTT
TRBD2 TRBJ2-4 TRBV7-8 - CASSSWPGEGPYIQYF TGTGCCAGCAGCTCCTGGCCGGGGGAGGGCCCCTACATTCAGTACTTC
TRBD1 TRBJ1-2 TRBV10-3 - CAISDKGQGHYGYTF TGTGCCATCAGTGACAAGGGACAGGGGCACTATGGCTACACCTTC
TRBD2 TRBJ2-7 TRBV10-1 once CARAQLAPDSSYEQYF TGCGCCAGAGCCCAACTAGCGCCCGATAGCTCCTACGAGCAGTACTTC
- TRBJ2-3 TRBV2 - CASSGRDTQYF TGTGCCAGCAGTGGGAGAGATACGCAGTATTTT
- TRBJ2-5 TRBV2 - CASSDPGVMETQYF TGTGCCAGCAGCGACCCCGGGGTGATGGAGACCCAGTACTTC
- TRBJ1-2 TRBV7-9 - CASSPAIGTYYGYTF TGTGCCAGCAGCCCAGCGATCGGGACATACTATGGCTACACCTTC
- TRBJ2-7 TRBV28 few CASSHYEQYF TGTGCCAGCAGCCACTACGAGCAGTACTTC
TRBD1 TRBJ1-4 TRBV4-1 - CASSQTGTANEKLFF TGCGCCAGCAGCCAGACAGGGACTGCTAATGAAAAACTGTTTTTT
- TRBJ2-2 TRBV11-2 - CASSLSPNTGELFF TGTGCCAGCAGCTTATCTCCGAACACCGGGGAGCTGTTTTTT
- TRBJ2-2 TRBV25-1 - CASSVRPDIWHSTGELFF TGTGCCAGCAGTGTCAGGCCAGACATTTGGCATTCTACCGGGGAGCTGTTTTTT
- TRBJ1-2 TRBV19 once CASGDRFGYTF TGTGCCAGCGGAGACAGGTTTGGCTACACCTTC
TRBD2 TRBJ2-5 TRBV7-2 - CASSLLIGLAGGQETQYF TGTGCCAGCAGCTTATTGATTGGGCTAGCGGGGGGGCAAGAGACCCAGTACTTC
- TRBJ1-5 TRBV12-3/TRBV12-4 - CASRRQVGPQHF TGTGCCAGCAGACGCCAGGTAGGACCCCAGCATTTT
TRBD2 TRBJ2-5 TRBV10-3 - CAISESLVAGIETQYF TGTGCCATCAGTGAGTCGTTGGTAGCGGGGATAGAGACCCAGTACTTC
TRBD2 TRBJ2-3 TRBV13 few CASSFLTGGGTDTQYF TGTGCCAGCAGCTTCCTTACGGGAGGCGGCACAGATACGCAGTATTTT
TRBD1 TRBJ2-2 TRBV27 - CASSLRGGENTGELFF TGTGCCAGCAGTTTAAGAGGGGGCGAGAACACCGGGGAGCTGTTTTTT
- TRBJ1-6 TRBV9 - CASSPGEANSPLHF TGTGCCAGCAGCCCCGGGGAGGCTAATTCACCCCTCCACTTT
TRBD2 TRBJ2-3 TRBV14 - CASSPGGAGGIADTQYF TGTGCCAGCAGCCCCGGTGGGGCGGGAGGAATAGCAGATACGCAGTATTTT
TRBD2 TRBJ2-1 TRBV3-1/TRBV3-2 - CASSLRTSGIPYNEQFF TGTGCCAGCAGCCTCCGGACTAGCGGGATCCCCTACAATGAGCAGTTCTTC
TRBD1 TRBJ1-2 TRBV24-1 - CATTWTGVDYGYTF TGTGCCACCACCTGGACAGGGGTGGACTATGGCTACACCTTC
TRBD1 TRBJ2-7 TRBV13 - CASSLGTGTYEQYF TGTGCCAGCAGCTTAGGGACAGGGACCTACGAGCAGTACTTC
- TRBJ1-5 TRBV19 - CASSIEQGYQPQHF TGTGCCAGTAGTATCGAACAGGGCTATCAGCCCCAGCATTTT
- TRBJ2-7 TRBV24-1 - CATSGQGGGEQYF TGTGCCACCAGCGGACAGGGCGGGGGCGAGCAGTACTTC
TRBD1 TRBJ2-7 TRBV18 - CASGSGTGVAEQYF TGTGCCAGCGGATCCGGGACAGGGGTCGCGGAGCAGTACTTC
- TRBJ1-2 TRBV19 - CASSPEQFYGYTF TGTGCCAGTAGTCCGGAACAGTTCTATGGCTACACCTTC
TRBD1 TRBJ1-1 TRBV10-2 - CASSESPDRGTEAFF TGCGCCAGCAGTGAGTCCCCCGACAGGGGGACTGAAGCTTTCTTT
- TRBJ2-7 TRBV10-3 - CAISQVSSYEQYF TGTGCCATCAGTCAGGTTAGCTCCTACGAGCAGTACTTC
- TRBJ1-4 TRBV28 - CASSEPLGVRLFF TGTGCCAGCAGTGAGCCCCTAGGGGTTCGACTGTTTTTT
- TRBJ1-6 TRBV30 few CAWNAGGTSLSPLHF TGTGCCTGGAACGCGGGGGGGACATCCCTTTCACCCCTCCACTTT
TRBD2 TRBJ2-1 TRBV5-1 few CASSYGLAGVGDEQFF TGCGCCAGCAGCTACGGACTAGCGGGAGTTGGCGATGAGCAGTTCTTC
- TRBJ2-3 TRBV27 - CASSLEGAEDTQYF TGTGCCAGCAGTCTGGAGGGGGCTGAAGATACGCAGTATTTT
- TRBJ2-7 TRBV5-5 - CASSLIPRGTPYEQYF TGTGCCAGCAGCTTGATCCCCCGCGGGACTCCCTACGAGCAGTACTTC
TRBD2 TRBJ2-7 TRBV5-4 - CASSLEGGLAGGRGVDEQYF TGTGCCAGCAGCTTGGAAGGGGGACTAGCGGGAGGGCGCGGGGTGGACGAGCAGTACTTC
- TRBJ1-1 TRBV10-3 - CAISDNGQTEAFF TGTGCCATCAGTGATAATGGGCAGACTGAAGCTTTCTTT
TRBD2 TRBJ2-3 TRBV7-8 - CASSPRTSGGTDTQYF TGTGCCAGCAGCCCTCGGACTAGCGGGGGCACAGATACGCAGTATTTT
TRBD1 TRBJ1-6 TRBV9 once CASSAGGTGTNSPLHF TGTGCCAGCAGCGCGGGGGGGACAGGGACAAATTCACCCCTCCACTTT
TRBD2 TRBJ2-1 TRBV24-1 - CATSARGDGYNEQFF TGTGCCACCAGTGCCCGGGGGGACGGCTACAATGAGCAGTTCTTC
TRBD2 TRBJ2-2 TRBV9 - CASSVGLAGNANTGELFF TGTGCCAGCAGCGTAGGGCTAGCGGGGAACGCGAACACCGGGGAGCTGTTTTTT
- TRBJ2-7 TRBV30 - CAWRTAYEQYF TGTGCCTGGAGGACAGCCTACGAGCAGTACTTC
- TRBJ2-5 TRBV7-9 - CASRVRGKETQYF TGTGCCAGTAGGGTGAGGGGGAAAGAGACCCAGTACTTC
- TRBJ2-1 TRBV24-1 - CATSDSTPTENNEQFF TGTGCCACCAGTGACTCTACCCCGACAGAAAACAATGAGCAGTTCTTC